This TCR beta chain was profiled in a study of shared clonotypes between healthy human individuals. The repertoire was sequenced with immunoSEQ multiplex PCR; TCRdb's copy has only in-frame clones and lacks some. Seen here are about 2.4 million clones, 90% to 95% observed once, and the top ten hold about 0.34%. Germline CDR1 is SGHAT and CDR2 is FQNNGV. CDR3 length: 15 amino acids. J lost 3 bases, V lost 2 bases, and 6 bases had no gene match. This clone has only one observation. Its antigen is still unknown. General study findings and limits: It was the non-shared clonotypes that had lower generation probabilities than clonotypes shared by all four donors.

The donors, all of them Caucasian adults, lived in Nashville, Tennessee. A split of CD4+ cells into CD45RA+ naive and CD45RA-negative memory subsets was performed. Sequenced: naive CD4+ T cells from PBMCs. This sample's subset: CD45RA+ positively selected. The sequence derives from a man between 18 and 29 years old in good health. Some clones in this sample may be carry-over from other donors' samples. V usage is TRBV11-2 and J usage is TRBJ2-5; 7 nucleotides match TRBD2. DNA of the CDR3: TGTGCCAGCAGCTTATTGAGCGGGGTCGAAGAGACCCAGTACTTC. It yields the protein CASSLLSGVEETQYF.